The 19 T cell receptor beta chains in this list originate from one sample, sequenced in a study of shared clonotypes between healthy human individuals. Assay: immunoSEQ multiplex PCR; the TCRdb copy retains only in-frame clones and omits some. The repertoire holds some 2,400,000 clones, approximately 95% seen once, with roughly 0.13% in the top ten. The sequenced material came from naive CD4+ T cells sorted from blood. The subset was: CD45RA+ positively selected. The receptors come from a man aged 18-30 years in good health.

The chain uses TRBV30 and TRBJ1-2; TRBD1 might be the D (6 bases). The CDR3 extends over 14 amino acids. CDR1 is GTSNPN and CDR2 is SVGIG in the germline V gene (reference sequence). V lost 2 bases and J 6 bases, leaving 16 bases between the germline ends. DNA of the CDR3: TGTGCCTGGAGTTCCCTCCCGGGACAACATGGCTACACCTTC. It codes for CAWSSLPGQHGYTF.

For the CDR3, the DNA is TGTGCCAGCAGGTCGGGGCAGGGGGCAATCACCGGGGAGCTGTTTTTT. Protein product: CASRSGQGAITGELFF. The chain combines TRBV13 with TRBJ2-2; 8 nucleotides line up with TRBD1. This CDR3 contains 16 residues. Trimming removed 6 bases from V and 4 bases from J; junction bases left unmatched: 10. The germline V gene has CDR1 PRHDT and CDR2 FYEKMQ (reference sequence).

V usage is TRBV6-5 and J usage is TRBJ1-3; D is ambiguous. The CDR3 consists of 13 residues. V lost 6 bases, J lost 0 bases, and 6 bases lay in between. CDR1 is MNHEY, CDR2 SVGAGI, per germline. CDR3 protein: CASRRLSGNTIYF. In DNA form, the CDR3 reads TGTGCCAGCAGAAGACTCTCTGGAAACACCATATATTTT.

The chain has TRBV5-4 and TRBJ1-4; TRBD1 matches at 7 bases. Losses at the gene ends were 4 bases for V and 6 bases for J; bases not matched to a gene: 6. Per germline, CDR1 SGHNT and CDR2 YYREEE (reference sequence). CDR3 length: 14 residues. Here the CDR3 reads CASSVDREDEKLFF. For the CDR3, the DNA is TGTGCCAGCAGCGTAGACAGGGAAGATGAAAAACTGTTTTTT.

This clone has just a few counts. This chain links TRBV6-5 with TRBJ1-6; no clear D. Germline CDR1 is MNHEY and CDR2 is SVGAGI. V was cut by 8 bases and J by 8 bases, with 10 bases left in between. This CDR3 is built from 12 residues. The CDR3 DNA reads TGTGCCAGCGGGCCTGGGGATTCACCCCTCCACTTT. Translating it yields CASGPGDSPLHF.

The chain joins TRBV7-2 to TRBJ2-7, with D unclear. Germline V gives CDR1 SGHTA, CDR2 FQGNSA. This CDR3 spans 15 amino acids. V lost 2 bases and J lost 1, with 12 bases in between. CDR3 sequence (DNA): TGTGCCAGCAGCTTACCCCTTGGTCTTTCCTACGAGCAGTACTTC. Translation gives CASSLPLGLSYEQYF.

This chain uses TRBV5-1 with TRBJ2-7; D may be TRBD1 or TRBD2 (5 bases each). V lost 7 bases, J lost 4 bases, and 15 bases lay in between. This CDR3 is built from 13 residues. Germline assignment: CDR1 SGHRS and CDR2 YFSETQ. The CDR3: CASSVRGEYEQYF. The CDR3 DNA reads TGCGCCAGCTCGGTAAGAGGGGAATACGAGCAGTACTTC.

The rearrangement uses TRBV29-1 and TRBJ1-2; 10 bases are a match to TRBD1. CDR1 SQVTM and CDR2 ANQGSEA come from the germline V gene. V gave up 8 bases and J gave up 3 bases; unmatched junction bases: 18. This CDR3 region has 17 residues. The CDR3 DNA reads TGCAGCATATTAAGACAGGGGGCGCTCCTTCGGGACTATGGCTACACCTTC. Its translation: CSILRQGALLRDYGYTF.

The chain combines TRBV7-9 with TRBJ1-1, with D hard to call. Germline assignment: CDR1 SEHNR and CDR2 FQNEAQ (reference sequence). This CDR3 is built from 14 residues. Trimming pared 3 bases from V and 7 bases from J, leaving 15 bases between. The CDR3 protein is CASSFSSSSVEAFF. CDR3 DNA: TGTGCCAGCAGCTTCTCATCGTCATCAGTTGAAGCTTTCTTT.

This sequence joins TRBV28 and TRBJ2-5; D gene uncertain. The CDR3 loop spans 14 amino acids. Germline V gene data show CDR1 as MDHEN and CDR2 as SYDVKM. Trimming stripped 2 bases from V and 5 bases from J, with 12 bases between. Here the CDR3 reads CASSLTPLGETQYF. The DNA for the CDR3 is TGTGCCAGCAGTTTAACTCCCCTCGGGGAGACCCAGTACTTC.

With respect to this clone: At the DNA level, this CDR3 is encoded by other sequences in the same sample as well. The genes are TRBV27 and TRBJ2-2; 7 bases are a match to TRBD2. J gave up 0 bases and V 5 bases, and 6 bases lay outside the gene matches. CDR1 and CDR2 from the germline V gene are MNHEY and SMNVEV (reference sequence). This CDR3 spans 16 amino acids. The CDR3 DNA is TGTGCCAGCAGTCCATTGGCGGGGGCGAACACCGGGGAGCTGTTTTTT. Residues: CASSPLAGANTGELFF.

This chain links TRBV19 with TRBJ1-6; 7 nucleotides match TRBD1. Germline V gene sequence: CDR1 LNHDA, CDR2 SQIVND (reference sequence). The junction had 7 bases not matched to a gene; V was cut back by 7 bases and J by 7 bases. CDR3 size: 14 residues. The CDR3 region is CASTQTGRNSPLHF. The CDR3 DNA reads TGTGCCAGTACCCAGACAGGGCGCAATTCACCCCTCCACTTT.

This chain links TRBV18 with TRBJ2-7; 7 nucleotides align to TRBD1. The V and J ends lost 5 bases and 6 bases, in that order; junction bases with no gene match: 7. The CDR3 contains 13 residues. In germline, CDR1 is KGHSH, CDR2 LQKENI. CDR3 in DNA: TGTGCCAGCTCAGTTGACAGGGCGAGCGAGCAGTACTTC. It codes for CASSVDRASEQYF.

The chain employs TRBV5-1 and TRBJ1-3; D call uncertain. With 0 bases removed from V and 0 bases from J, the gap between germline ends came to 13 bases. The CDR3 runs to 17 residues. CDR1 SGHRS and CDR2 YFSETQ come from the germline V gene. This CDR3 reads CASSLGTSTHSGNTIYF. In DNA, the CDR3 is TGCGCCAGCAGCTTGGGGACCTCAACCCACTCTGGAAACACCATATATTTT.

The rearrangement links TRBV19 to TRBJ1-5; 8 bases are shared with TRBD1. The CDR3 runs 15 residues. Unmatched junction bases numbered 8, after V lost 6 bases and J lost 4 bases. CDR1 is LNHDA, CDR2 SQIVND, per germline (reference sequence). This chain's CDR3 is CASRAVDRVNQPQHF. As DNA, the CDR3 is TGTGCCAGTAGGGCGGTGGACAGGGTGAATCAGCCCCAGCATTTT.

For this clone: Distinct nucleotide sequences in the sample also encode this CDR3. The chain carries TRBV6-5 and TRBJ1-1, with D unresolved. Looked up from germline, CDR1 is MNHEY and CDR2 is SVGAGI. V was trimmed by 2 bases and J by 2 bases, leaving 6 bases between them. The CDR3 runs to 13 residues. CDR3 region: CASSYRVNTEAFF. CDR3 sequence (DNA): TGTGCCAGCAGTTACAGGGTCAACACTGAAGCTTTCTTT.

This sequence joins TRBV7-6 and TRBJ2-2; 7 bases agree with TRBD1. Germline assignment: CDR1 SGHVS and CDR2 FNYEAQ. This CDR3 is built from 15 residues. V was pared by 3 bases and J by 5 bases, with 6 bases of the junction left unmatched. The CDR3 here is CASSLGQTFTGELFF. The CDR3 nucleotides are TGTGCCAGCAGCTTGGGACAGACATTTACCGGGGAGCTGTTTTTT.

The V gene is TRBV30, the J gene TRBJ1-5, with D possibly matching TRBD1 (5 bases). The CDR3 sequence is 12 residues long. V lost 0 bases to trimming and J lost 11 bases, with 11 bases between them. CDR1 is GTSNPN and CDR2 is SVGIG in the germline V gene (reference sequence). The CDR3 coding sequence is TGTGCCTGGAGTGTGAGGGACGGGTCCCAGCATTTT. This codes for CAWSVRDGSQHF.

The CDR3 region is CASSDPGGQYF. The CDR3 coding sequence is TGTGCCAGCAGTGACCCCGGGGGGCAGTACTTC. The genes are TRBV25-1 and TRBJ2-7; D is possibly TRBD2 (6 bases). The CDR3 consists of 11 residues. V lost 3 bases to trimming and J lost 9 bases, with 9 bases between them. From germline, CDR1 is MGHDK and CDR2 SYGVNS.